This TCR beta chain was sequenced during a study of cytomegalovirus exposure and HLA in healthy donors. Study-level findings and limits: Indistinguishable V segments, including TRBV6-2 and TRBV6-3, were excluded.

The germline CDR1 and CDR2 sequences are LGHNA and YNFKEQ. Trimming removed 0 bases at V and 4 bases at J, with 16 bases between. The CDR3 is made up of 16 amino acids. The PCR contained 60 Vbeta and 13 Jbeta primers. Generated by immunoSEQ multiplex PCR, the TCRdb table keeps only in-frame clones and is missing some. The sample has under 200,000 clones; around 82% are singletons. On this clone itself: Its specificity is unknown.

The chain has TRBV4-2 and TRBJ2-7; D is unclear. Sequenced: PBMCs. The TCR comes from a man younger than 40 in good health and CMV-seronegative. The CDR3 DNA sequence: TGTGCCAGCAGCCAAGATTTTAGCCTCACCGGGTACGAGCAGTACTTC. It yields the protein CASSQDFSLTGYEQYF.